These 24 T cell receptor beta chains were sequenced from one sample in a study of blood T cell repertoires in COVID-19. Here immunoSEQ multiplex PCR was the method, and the copy in TCRdb shows in-frame clones only, minus some. In the table there are some 160,000 clones, about 83% of which are singletons. Sequenced material: peripheral blood. These receptors were taken from a woman in her 70s who had recovered from COVID-19.

The chain combines TRBV4-1 with TRBJ1-1; D not resolved. V shed 1 base and J shed 0 bases, with 6 bases lying between them. This CDR3 is built from 14 residues. Germline assignment: CDR1 MGHRA and CDR2 YSYEKL. CDR3 DNA: TGCGCCAGCAGCCAAGGTCTAGTGAACACTGAAGCTTTCTTT. Translated: CASSQGLVNTEAFF.

This clone was counted only a few times. The gene calls are TRBV9 and TRBJ2-7; 7 bases line up with TRBD1. The trim removed 1 base at V and 5 bases at J, leaving 9 bases unmatched. The CDR3 is 15 amino acids. Germline V lookup: CDR1 SGDLS, CDR2 YYNGEE. The CDR3 nucleotides are TGTGCCAGCAGCGTAAGGACAGGTAAAATCCACGAGCAGTACTTC. This codes for CASSVRTGKIHEQYF.

V usage is TRBV7-9 and J usage is TRBJ1-4, with 7 bases matching TRBD1. The J segment lost 0 bases and the V segment lost 6 bases, leaving 10 bases of the junction unmatched. From germline, CDR1 is SEHNR and CDR2 FQNEAQ (reference sequence). The CDR3 contains 17 residues. CDR3 in DNA: TGTGCCAGCAGATTCGGACAGGCCGGGGCAACTAATGAAAAACTGTTTTTT. Encoded protein: CASRFGQAGATNEKLFF.

The chain combines TRBV25-1 with TRBJ1-2, with 9 bases fitting TRBD1. The CDR3 totals 14 residues. The V gene end was trimmed by 5 bases and the J gene end by 3 bases; junction bases not matched to a gene: 4. In germline, CDR1 is MGHDK, CDR2 SYGVNS. CDR3 protein: CASSRDRADYGYTF. As DNA, the CDR3 is TGTGCCAGCAGTAGGGACAGGGCGGACTATGGCTACACCTTC.

The gene calls are TRBV10-3 and TRBJ2-5, with 7 nucleotides matching TRBD2. The length of the CDR3 is 16 residues. CDR1 is ENHRY, CDR2 SYGVKD, per germline. V lost 3 bases to trimming and J lost 2 bases; unmatched junction nucleotides: 9. CDR3 bases: TGTGCCATCAGTGACTGGACACTCGGGAGGCAAGAGACCCAGTACTTC. It specifies CAISDWTLGRQETQYF.

The V call is TRBV6-4, the J call TRBJ2-3; D is perhaps TRBD2 (5 bases). Germline loops: CDR1 MRHNA, CDR2 SNTAGT. Trimming pared 8 bases from V and 0 bases from J, leaving 18 bases between. The CDR3 has 16 residues. Written as DNA, the CDR3 is TGTGCCAGCCTGCGGGCCGGCCATTTTAGCACAGATACGCAGTATTTT. Translation: CASLRAGHFSTDTQYF.

Points on this clone: This CDR3 is also generated by other DNA sequences in the sample. V is TRBV9 and J is TRBJ2-1, with D unclear. The V gene's germline CDR1 is SGDLS and CDR2 YYNGEE. The CDR3 loop spans 14 amino acids. The V end lost 0 bases, the J end lost 3 bases, and 7 bases lay between the germline ends. In DNA, the CDR3 is TGTGCCAGCAGCGTAGCTTCAGGCTACAATGAGCAGTTCTTC. Translation gives CASSVASGYNEQFF.

The V call is TRBV7-2, the J call TRBJ2-3; D call uncertain. With 5 bases removed from V and 5 bases from J, the gap between germline ends came to 11 bases. This CDR3 has 13 amino acids. Germline V gene data show CDR1 as SGHTA and CDR2 as FQGNSA. Here the CDR3 reads CASSPGPRDTQYF. DNA for the CDR3: TGTGCCAGCAGCCCCGGCCCTAGAGATACGCAGTATTTT.

The chain joins TRBV4-1 to TRBJ2-5; TRBD1 is a possible D gene (5 bases). The germline gives CDR1 MGHRA, CDR2 YSYEKL. Between the trimmed V and J ends, which lost 4 bases and 3 bases, there was a span of 15 bases. CDR3 length: 15 residues. CDR3: CASSLPNWGKETQYF. CDR3 nucleotides: TGCGCCAGCAGCCTCCCAAATTGGGGCAAAGAGACCCAGTACTTC.

The V gene is TRBV12-3 or TRBV12-4, the J gene TRBJ1-5; weak D call: TRBD1 (5 bases). V lost 3 bases and J lost 10, with 10 bases in between. The CDR3 has 12 amino acids. The CDR3 DNA is TGTGCCAGCAGTTTGGTGGGGGGACCCCAGCATTTT. This translates into CASSLVGGPQHF.

The chain links TRBV5-1 to TRBJ1-6; 8 nucleotides line up with TRBD1. CDR1 and CDR2 (germline): SGHRS, YFSETQ. CDR3 length equals 14 residues. V dropped 4 bases and J dropped 7; count of bases not matched to a gene: 4. Written as DNA, the CDR3 is TGCGCCAGCAGCACGGGACAGGCGAATTCACCCCTCCACTTT. This sequence encodes CASSTGQANSPLHF. Filled out from reference TRBV5-1 and TRBJ1-6, the complete variable domain reads KAGVTQTPRYLIKTRGQQVTLSCSPISGHRSVSWYQQTPGQGLQFLFEYFSETQRNKGNFPGRFSGRQFSNSRSEMNVSTLELGDSALYLCASSTGQANSPLHFGNGTRLTVT.

The chain links TRBV7-9 to TRBJ2-3; 9 bases are shared with TRBD2. The CDR3 extends over 16 amino acids. CDR1 is SEHNR and CDR2 is FQNEAQ in the germline V gene (reference sequence). Losses at the gene ends were 7 bases for V and 1 base for J; bases not matched to a gene: 9. As DNA, the CDR3 is TGTGCCAGCAACTCACAAGCGGGAGGAGGCACAGATACGCAGTATTTT. Amino acids: CASNSQAGGGTDTQYF.

The genes are TRBV6-5 and TRBJ2-3; D may be TRBD1 (6 bases). The CDR3 is made up of 15 amino acids. Germline CDR1 is MNHEY and CDR2 is SVGAGI. V lost 4 bases and J 3 bases, leaving 14 bases between the germline ends. CDR3 coding DNA: TGTGCCAGCAGTTTTGGGGACATTTTTACAGATACGCAGTATTTT. Its translation is CASSFGDIFTDTQYF.

The chain combines TRBV29-1 with TRBJ2-7, with 9 bases matching TRBD1. The CDR3 totals 14 residues. In germline, CDR1 is SQVTM, CDR2 ANQGSEA. Germline trimming cut 4 bases from V and 0 bases from J; bases unmatched to any gene: 4. The chain's CDR3 is CSVVRGQGSYEQYF. In DNA form, the CDR3 reads TGCAGCGTTGTTAGGGGACAGGGCTCCTACGAGCAGTACTTC.

The chain is built from TRBV5-1 and TRBJ2-3; the match to TRBD2 covers 9 bases. The junction had 10 bases not matched to a gene; V was cut back by 4 bases and J by 4 bases. The CDR3 totals 16 residues. From germline, CDR1 is SGHRS and CDR2 YFSETQ. This CDR3 is CASSPVLAGGADTQYF. In nucleotides, the CDR3 is TGCGCCAGCAGCCCAGTACTAGCGGGTGGAGCAGATACGCAGTATTTT.

J is TRBJ1-2 and V is TRBV25-1; D possibly corresponds to TRBD1 (5 bases). The CDR3 runs 15 residues. Trimming took off 4 bases at V and 8 bases at J, with 20 bases between the two ends. Per the germline V gene, CDR1 is MGHDK and CDR2 is SYGVNS. The CDR3 here is CASSATLGGGGGYTF. DNA of the CDR3: TGTGCCAGCAGTGCAACCCTGGGGGGGGGAGGAGGCTACACCTTC.

In its sample, this clone was seen a few times. This chain connects TRBV7-9 to TRBJ2-7, with D perhaps TRBD2 (6 bases). Germline CDR1 is SEHNR and CDR2 is FQNEAQ (reference sequence). The CDR3 totals 14 residues. Deletions cut 4 bases from V and 2 bases from J, with 12 bases between. This chain's CDR3 is CASSSLAAAYEQYF. The CDR3 DNA reads TGTGCCAGCAGCTCCTTAGCGGCTGCCTACGAGCAGTACTTC.

CDR3 sequence: CSVGTGDAGTQYF. CDR3 bases: TGCAGCGTTGGGACAGGGGACGCAGGAACCCAGTACTTC. V usage is TRBV29-1 and J usage is TRBJ2-5; TRBD1 aligns across 9 bases. V was clipped by 4 bases and J by 8 bases; unmatched bases: 8. This CDR3 contains 13 residues. Germline values: CDR1 SQVTM, CDR2 ANQGSEA.

The V and J genes are TRBV5-5 and TRBJ1-4, with D perhaps matching TRBD1 (5 bases). Germline CDR1 reads SGHKS; CDR2 reads YYEKEE (reference sequence). Trimming removed 0 bases from V and 6 bases from J, with 18 bases in between. There are 17 residues in the CDR3. CDR3 in amino acids: CASSLADWAGLDEKLFF. The CDR3 DNA is TGTGCCAGCAGCTTGGCAGACTGGGCGGGGCTAGATGAAAAACTGTTTTTT.

This clone has just a few counts. V gene TRBV4-3 combines with J gene TRBJ2-1; tentative D call: TRBD1 (8 bases). CDR3 size: 16 residues. Germline V lookup: CDR1 LGHNA, CDR2 YSLEER. V was shortened by 1 base and J by 5 bases, with 15 bases between the two germline ends. CDR3 sequence reads: CASSQGGGQADNEQFF. CDR3 coding DNA: TGCGCCAGCAGCCAAGGGGGGGGACAGGCCGACAATGAGCAGTTCTTC.

This sequence joins TRBV11-2 and TRBJ2-3, with D hard to call. V dropped 2 bases and J dropped 2 bases, with 2 bases sitting between them. Germline V lookup: CDR1 SGHAT, CDR2 FQNNGV. This CDR3 is 12 amino acids long. For the CDR3, the DNA is TGTGCCAGCAGCTTATACACAGATACGCAGTATTTT. Translating gives CASSLYTDTQYF.

The chain recombines TRBV7-6 with TRBJ2-1; 13 bases match TRBD2. CDR3 length: 16 residues. V lost 1 base to trimming and J lost 8 bases; unmatched junction nucleotides: 5. Germline V lookup: CDR1 SGHVS, CDR2 FNYEAQ. For the CDR3, the DNA is TGTGCCAGCAGCTTAGGTACTAGCGGGAGGGTGTATGAGCAGTTCTTC. It specifies CASSLGTSGRVYEQFF.

V usage is TRBV30 and J usage is TRBJ2-2; 8 bases are a match to TRBD1. This CDR3 spans 13 amino acids. Germline loops: CDR1 GTSNPN, CDR2 SVGIG (reference sequence). The trim removed 5 bases at V and 6 bases at J, leaving 5 bases unmatched. CDR3 residues: CAWVTQGAGELFF. The CDR3 DNA reads as TGTGCCTGGGTTACACAGGGGGCCGGGGAGCTGTTTTTT.

This chain uses TRBV28 with TRBJ2-3, with TRBD2 matching 10 bases. Germline CDR1 MDHEN, CDR2 SYDVKM. The CDR3 runs to 13 residues. V was pared by 8 bases and J by 5 bases, with 4 bases of the junction left unmatched. The CDR3 DNA follows: TGTGCCAGCGGTCCTAGCGGGAGAGATACGCAGTATTTT. It yields the protein CASGPSGRDTQYF.